The clone carrying this T cell receptor (beta chain) was observed once. The CDR3 is 15 amino acids. Trimming took off 0 bases at V and 6 bases at J, with 14 bases between the two ends. The data belong to a study of T cell changes during pregnancy in multiple sclerosis. Produced via immunoSEQ multiplex PCR; TCRdb's table is partial and in-frame only. The sample shows 45,000 to 50,000 clones, about 94% of them seen only once. Sample: CD8+ T cells from peripheral blood mononuclear cells, taken in the first trimester of pregnancy. This receptor was taken from a female donor with multiple sclerosis, enrolled in a pregnancy study. V gene TRBV6-7 combines with J gene TRBJ1-2; no firm D call. TRBV6-7 is placed among ORFs of uncertain function. In DNA, the CDR3 is TGTGCCAGCAGTTACTCGATCGCGGGGTTGGATGGCTACACCTTC. Translated: CASSYSIAGLDGYTF.